This TCR beta chain is from a study of OX40 agonist ivuxolimab in advanced cancers. For the study at large: Partial responses were recorded for three patients, including one with hepatocellular carcinoma and two with cutaneous melanoma.

As for this clone: The target antigen is unknown.

Study results and caveats: At doses 0.1 to 3.0 mg/kg, CD4+ and CD8+ clones expanded. In CD8+ T cells, expanded clones were on average more numerous than in CD4+. Part of the nonresponder group also had normalized T-cell clonal expansion that was low.

The CDR3 length is 14 residues. V lost 5 bases and J lost 3; bases outside the gene matches: 4. CDR1 and CDR2 (germline): LNHDA, SQIVND (reference sequence). Profiled with immunoSEQ multiplex PCR; TCRdb holds only in-frame clones, not every one. The table includes around 64,000 clones, 80% detected once. The sequences come from CD4+ or CD8+ T cells sorted from blood, collected in a trial of the OX40 agonist ivuxolimab. V gene TRBV19 combines with J gene TRBJ2-7; 10 bases are a match to TRBD1. The clonotype originates from an adult with an advanced solid tumor such as melanoma, head and neck, liver or kidney cancer. The DNA for the CDR3 is TGTGCCAGTAGTCACCGGGACAGGGGCTACGAGCAGTACTTC. This encodes CASSHRDRGYEQYF.